Included here is one TCR beta chain sequence, with context. Its antigen remains unidentified. Sequencing targeted expressed TCRB transcripts, as all isolated RNA had been reverse transcribed. The assay was immunoSEQ multiplex PCR, and TCRdb's table has in-frame clones only and misses some. This sample has 60,000 to 75,000 clones; roughly 60% occur once, and the top ten carry 2.2%. The data belong to a study of beta chain features in type 1 diabetes. The ends were cut back, 3 bases at V and 7 bases at J, with 11 bases in the middle. CDR3 length equals 12 residues. Looked up from germline, CDR1 is SQVTM and CDR2 is ANQGSEA. Findings and caveats of the study: Unsettled here was the matter of whether HLA type influences TCRB rearrangement.

The authors sorted CD4+ naive, central memory, regulatory and stem cell-like memory cells via CD45RO/CCR7/CD25/CD127/CD95/CD27. This sequence was found in a woman between 18 and 30 years old in good health. The sequenced sample was Tregs from blood. The chain joins TRBV29-1 to TRBJ2-3; tentative D call: TRBD2 (5 bases). The CDR3 spells CSVDLSVHTQYF. CDR3 sequence (DNA): TGCAGCGTTGACCTTAGCGTACATACGCAGTATTTT.